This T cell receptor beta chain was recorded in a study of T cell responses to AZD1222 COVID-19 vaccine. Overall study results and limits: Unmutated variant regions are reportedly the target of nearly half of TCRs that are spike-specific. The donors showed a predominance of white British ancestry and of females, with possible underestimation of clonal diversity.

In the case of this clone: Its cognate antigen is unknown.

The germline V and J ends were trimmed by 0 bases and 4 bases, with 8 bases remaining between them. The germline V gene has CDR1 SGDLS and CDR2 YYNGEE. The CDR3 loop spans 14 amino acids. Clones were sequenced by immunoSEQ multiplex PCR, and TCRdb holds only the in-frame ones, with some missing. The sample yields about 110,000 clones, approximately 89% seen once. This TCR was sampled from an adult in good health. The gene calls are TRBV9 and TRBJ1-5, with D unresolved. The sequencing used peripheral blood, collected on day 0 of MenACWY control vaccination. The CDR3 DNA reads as TGTGCCAGCAGCGTAGGGCAGGTTAATCAGCCCCAGCATTTT. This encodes CASSVGQVNQPQHF.